Below, one TCR beta chain is given with its context. A second 7 to 11 cycle PCR used barcoded and J-beta primers. Each of the cDNA molecules was tagged by a template-switch adaptor with 12 random nucleotides. TCRdb called the 5' RACE reads again in MiXCR, with one record for every CDR3 protein. The sample has roughly 2 million distinct CDR3 sequences; 49% are singletons. Caucasian individuals from Russia who were healthy and aged 6 to 90 acted as donors. This entry belongs to a study of blood T cells in healthy people across ages. Sequenced input: blood. The TCR was taken from a woman in her thirties or forties in good health.

Here the CDR3 reads CASSGGGFNEQYF. The DNA of the CDR3 is TGTGCCAGCAGCGGGGGGGGCTTCAACGAGCAGTACTTC. This rearrangement joins TRBV5-6 to TRBJ2-4, with a tentative D call TRBD2 (7 bases). The assigned J gene may be wrong: the sequence end matches TRBJ2-7 better. The CDR3 totals 13 residues. Germline CDR1 reads SGHDT; CDR2 reads YYEEEE.